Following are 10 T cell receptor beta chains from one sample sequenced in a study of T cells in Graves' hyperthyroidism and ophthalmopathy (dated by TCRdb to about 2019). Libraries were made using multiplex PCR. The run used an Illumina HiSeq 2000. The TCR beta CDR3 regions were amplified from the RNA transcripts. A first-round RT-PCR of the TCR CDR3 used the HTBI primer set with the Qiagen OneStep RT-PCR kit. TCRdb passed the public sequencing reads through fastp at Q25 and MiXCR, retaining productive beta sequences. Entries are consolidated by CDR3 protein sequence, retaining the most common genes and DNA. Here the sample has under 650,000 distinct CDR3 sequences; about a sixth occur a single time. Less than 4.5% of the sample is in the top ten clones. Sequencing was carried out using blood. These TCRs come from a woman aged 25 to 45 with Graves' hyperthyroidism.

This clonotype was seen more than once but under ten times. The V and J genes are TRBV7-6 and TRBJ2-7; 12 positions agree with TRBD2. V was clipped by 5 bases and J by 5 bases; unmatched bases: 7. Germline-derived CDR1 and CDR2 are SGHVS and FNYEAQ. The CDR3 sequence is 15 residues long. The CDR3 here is CASSPKRLAGDEQYF. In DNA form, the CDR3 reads TGTGCCAGCAGCCCGAAAAGACTAGCGGGAGACGAGCAGTACTTC. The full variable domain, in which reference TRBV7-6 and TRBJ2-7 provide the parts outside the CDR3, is GAGVSQSPRYKVTKRGQDVALRCDPISGHVSLYWYRQALGQGPEFLTYFNYEAQQDKSGLPNDRFSAERPEGSISTLTIQRTEQRDSAMYRCASSPKRLAGDEQYFGPGTRLTVT.

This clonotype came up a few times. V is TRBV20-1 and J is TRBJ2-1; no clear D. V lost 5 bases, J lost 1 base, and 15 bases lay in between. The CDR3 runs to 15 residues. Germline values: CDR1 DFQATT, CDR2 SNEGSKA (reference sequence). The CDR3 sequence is CSAPKGVASYNEQFF. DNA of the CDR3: TGCAGTGCTCCCAAAGGAGTTGCTTCCTACAATGAGCAGTTCTTC.

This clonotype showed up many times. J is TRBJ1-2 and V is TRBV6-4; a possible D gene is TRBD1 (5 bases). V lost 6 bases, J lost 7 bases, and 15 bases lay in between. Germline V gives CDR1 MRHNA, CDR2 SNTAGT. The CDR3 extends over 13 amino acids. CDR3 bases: TGTGCCAGCAGCCGGGACCTCCTTCGTGGCTACACCTTC. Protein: CASSRDLLRGYTF.

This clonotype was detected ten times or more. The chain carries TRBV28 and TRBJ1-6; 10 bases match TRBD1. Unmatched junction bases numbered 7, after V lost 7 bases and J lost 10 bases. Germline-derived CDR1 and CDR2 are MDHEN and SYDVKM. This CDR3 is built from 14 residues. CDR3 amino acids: CASTTGQGQSPLHF. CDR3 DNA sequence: TGTGCCAGCACCACGGGACAGGGGCAATCACCCCTCCACTTT.

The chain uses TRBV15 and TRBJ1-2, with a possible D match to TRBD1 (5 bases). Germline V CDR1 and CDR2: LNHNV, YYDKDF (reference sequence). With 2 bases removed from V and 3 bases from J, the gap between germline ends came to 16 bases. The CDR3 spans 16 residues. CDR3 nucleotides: TGTGCCACCAGCAGACCCCGGGGCGCCTCGTACTATGGCTACACCTTC. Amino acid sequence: CATSRPRGASYYGYTF.

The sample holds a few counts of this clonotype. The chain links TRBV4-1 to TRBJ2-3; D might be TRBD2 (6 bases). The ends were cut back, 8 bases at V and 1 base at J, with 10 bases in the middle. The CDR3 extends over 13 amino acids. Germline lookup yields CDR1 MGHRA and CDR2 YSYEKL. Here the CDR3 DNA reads TGCGCCAGCGGGAGGCGGGGCACAGATACGCAGTATTTT. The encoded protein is CASGRRGTDTQYF.

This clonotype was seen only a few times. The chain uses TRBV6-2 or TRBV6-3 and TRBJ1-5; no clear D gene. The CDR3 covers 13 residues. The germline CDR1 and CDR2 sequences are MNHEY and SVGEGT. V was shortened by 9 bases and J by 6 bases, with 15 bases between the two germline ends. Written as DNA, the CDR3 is TGTGCCAGTTGGGTCGGGGAGACTCAGCCCCAGCATTTT. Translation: CASWVGETQPQHF.

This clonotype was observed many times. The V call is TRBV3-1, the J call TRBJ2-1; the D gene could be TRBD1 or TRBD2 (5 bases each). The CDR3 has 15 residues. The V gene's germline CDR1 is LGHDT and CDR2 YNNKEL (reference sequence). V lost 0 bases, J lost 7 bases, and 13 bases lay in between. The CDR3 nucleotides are TGTGCCAGCAGCCAAGATGAGGGGATCTTAAATGAGCAGTTCTTC. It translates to CASSQDEGILNEQFF.

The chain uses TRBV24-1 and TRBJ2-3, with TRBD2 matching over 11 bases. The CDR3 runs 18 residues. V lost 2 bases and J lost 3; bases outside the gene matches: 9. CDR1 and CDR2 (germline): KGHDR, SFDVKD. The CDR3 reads CATSDSLPTSGRTDTQYF. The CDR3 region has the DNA TGTGCCACCAGTGATTCCCTCCCAACTAGCGGGAGAACAGATACGCAGTATTTT.

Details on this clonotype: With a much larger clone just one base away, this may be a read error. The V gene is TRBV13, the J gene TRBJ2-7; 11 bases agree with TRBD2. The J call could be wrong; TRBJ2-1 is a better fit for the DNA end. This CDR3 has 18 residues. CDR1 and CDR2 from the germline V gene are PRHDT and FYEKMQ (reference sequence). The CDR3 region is CASSPGTSGTPASYEQFF. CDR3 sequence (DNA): TGTGCCAGCAGCCCCGGGACTAGCGGCACCCCGGCCTCTTACGAGCAGTTCTTC.